The entry below describes one T cell receptor (beta chain). These data belong to a study of shared clonotypes between healthy human individuals. The ends were cut back, 5 bases at V and 4 bases at J, with 16 bases in the middle. The CDR3 totals 15 residues. Germline V gene lookup returns CDR1 SGHTA and CDR2 FQGTGA. The data were produced by immunoSEQ multiplex PCR, yet TCRdb's version contains in-frame clones alone and is incomplete. The sample yields under 850,000 clones, roughly 72% seen once. Source material: memory CD4+ T cells sorted from blood. Subset here: CD45RA-negative fraction. The chain combines TRBV7-3 with TRBJ2-3; D might be TRBD1 (7 bases). The clonotype comes from a woman in her 30s in good health. The CDR3 DNA reads TGTGCCAGCAGCCTCCAGGGGGAGCGGGCAGATACGCAGTATTTT. It yields the protein CASSLQGERADTQYF.